A selection of T cell receptor beta chains follows, all from one sample in a study of blood T cells in healthy people across ages. TCRdb itself ran the 5' RACE reads through MiXCR, one entry per CDR3 protein. The profile shows some 880,000 distinct CDR3 sequences, roughly 40% of them singletons. The sequencing input was blood. These receptors all come from a man between 18 and 29 years old in good health. Both conserved end residues are part of each CDR3. Fields, in order: D gene, J gene, clone size, V gene, CDR3 protein, CDR3 DNA. The D gene is left open where the match is weak. Part of the rows lack a size; the others show once, few, many or a class for expanded clones.

.,TRBJ2-3,.,TRBV5-6,CASSSTGSPTDTQYF,TGTGCCAGCAGCTCCACGGGGAGCCCGACAGATACGCAGTATTTT
.,TRBJ2-1,few,TRBV29-1,CSVEAKTAYNEQFF,TGCAGCGTTGAAGCCAAGACAGCTTACAATGAGCAGTTCTTC
.,TRBJ1-5,few,TRBV6-1,CASSEGRHYSNQPQHF,TGTGCCAGCAGTGAAGGGCGACACTATAGCAATCAGCCCCAGCATTTT
.,TRBJ2-1,few,TRBV12-3/TRBV12-4,CASSLRGRDRAGEQFF,TGTGCCAGCAGTTTAAGGGGTCGGGACCGGGCAGGGGAGCAGTTCTTC
.,TRBJ2-1,many,TRBV20-1,CSARARSSYNEQFF,TGCAGTGCTAGGGCCAGGAGCTCCTACAATGAGCAGTTCTTC
TRBD1,TRBJ2-3,.,TRBV9,CASSVEGTGGDTQYF,TGTGCCAGCAGCGTAGAAGGCACAGGGGGGGATACGCAGTATTTT
.,TRBJ1-6,.,TRBV27,CASSVGGVSPLHF,TGTGCCAGCAGTGTGGGGGGGGTCTCACCCCTCCACTTT
.,TRBJ2-7,many,TRBV20-1,CSALRGTDPRDEQYF,TGCAGTGCTCTTCGGGGAACCGACCCCCGGGACGAGCAGTACTTC
TRBD2,TRBJ2-5,many,TRBV7-3,CASSLRGGNQETQYF,TGTGCCAGCAGCTTAAGGGGGGGTAACCAAGAGACCCAGTACTTC
.,TRBJ1-4,few,TRBV6-5,CASSYSSVNEKLFF,TGTGCCAGCAGTTACTCGTCCGTTAATGAAAAACTGTTTTTT